This T cell receptor beta chain came from a study of glioma-infiltrating T cells. Study-wide points: Above-expected tissue-blood divergence occurred in all gliomas, most in low-grade ones. CDR3 overlap between tissue and blood was very small.

Per the germline V gene, CDR1 is MDHEN and CDR2 is SYDVKM. Unmatched junction bases numbered 6, after V lost 10 bases and J lost 4 bases. The CDR3 spans 13 residues. This clonotype was observed at least ten times. The antigen remains undetermined. A clone one base away is much larger, so this may be a read error. Amplification of TCR alpha and beta CDR3 regions from RNA used iRepertoire nested multiplex PCR. Input was roughly 100-450 ng of tissue mRNA or PBMC total RNA. TCRdb analysed the multiplex PCR reads with MiXCR anew, one entry per CDR3 protein. Of some 110,000 distinct CDR3 sequences in the sample, roughly 24% were seen once.

The chain joins TRBV28 to TRBJ1-5, with 8 bases matching TRBD1. Sequencing was done on a sample of glioma tissue, nonneoplastic brain tissue, or PBMCs (not recorded which). This clonotype originated in a human donor with low-grade glioma or glioblastoma, undergoing nonglioma brain surgery, or in good health (not recorded which). The CDR3 spells CANRGEKNQPQHF. In nucleotides, the CDR3 is TGTGCCAACAGGGGGGAAAAGAATCAGCCCCAGCATTTT.